This T cell receptor (beta chain) was recovered during a study of T cells in Graves' hyperthyroidism and ophthalmopathy. Study-wide results and caveats: Most thyroid clonotypes that were expanded above 0.001 also turned up in blood.

V trimming: 11 bases; J trimming: 5 bases; junction bases outside the gene matches: 9. This CDR3 region has 13 residues. Germline lookup yields CDR1 MDHEN and CDR2 SYDVKM. This clonotype was seen ten or more times. The antigen remains undetermined. What was amplified from RNA transcripts were TCR beta CDR3 regions. The study used the HTBI primer set for a first-round RT-PCR of the TCR CDR3. TCRdb re-derived calls from the multiplex PCR reads in MiXCR, one entry per CDR3 protein. The data contain about 530,000 distinct CDR3 sequences, 15% to 20% of them seen just once; the ten biggest clones take up approximately 18%.

The sample was blood. The chain combines TRBV28 with TRBJ1-5; 7 bases match TRBD1. The receptor was isolated from a woman under 30 with Graves' ophthalmopathy. The CDR3 loop is CAVRDSGHQPQHF. In DNA, the CDR3 is TGTGCCGTCCGGGACAGCGGCCATCAGCCCCAGCATTTT. Full variable domain (missing parts from reference TRBV28 and TRBJ1-5): DVKVTQSSRYLVKRTGEKVFLECVQDMDHENMFWYRQDPGLGLRLIYFSYDVKMKEKGDIPEGYSVSREKKERFSLILESASTNQTSMYLCAVRDSGHQPQHFGDGTRLSIL.